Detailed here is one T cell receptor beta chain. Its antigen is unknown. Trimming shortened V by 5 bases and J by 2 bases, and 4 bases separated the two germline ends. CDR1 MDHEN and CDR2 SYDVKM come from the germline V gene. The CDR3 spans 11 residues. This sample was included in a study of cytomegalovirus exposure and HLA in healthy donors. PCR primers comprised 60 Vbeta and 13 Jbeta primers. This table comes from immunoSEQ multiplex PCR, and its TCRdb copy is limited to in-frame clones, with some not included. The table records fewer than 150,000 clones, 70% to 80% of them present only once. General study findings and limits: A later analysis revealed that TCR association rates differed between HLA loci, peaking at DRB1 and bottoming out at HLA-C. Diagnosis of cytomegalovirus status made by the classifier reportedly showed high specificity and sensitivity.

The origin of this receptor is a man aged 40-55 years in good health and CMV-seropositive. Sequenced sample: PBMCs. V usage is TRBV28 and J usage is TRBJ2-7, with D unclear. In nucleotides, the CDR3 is TGTGCCAGCAGTCAAACCTACGAGCAGTACTTC. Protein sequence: CASSQTYEQYF. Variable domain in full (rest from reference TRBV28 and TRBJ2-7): DVKVTQSSRYLVKRTGEKVFLECVQDMDHENMFWYRQDPGLGLRLIYFSYDVKMKEKGDIPEGYSVSREKKERFSLILESASTNQTSMYLCASSQTYEQYFGPGTRLTVT.